The table lists the clone carrying this T cell receptor beta chain with a few counts. CDR3 length equals 14 residues. Germline CDR1 is MDHEN and CDR2 is SYDVKM. J was trimmed by 4 bases and V by 6 bases; bases with no gene match: 8. These data come from a study of T-cell reconstitution after alpha-beta-depleted transplantation in children. Unique molecular identifiers were used in preparing the TCRbeta library. Via MiXCR, TCRdb re-called the PCR reads, giving one row per CDR3 protein. The data show around 250,000 distinct CDR3 sequences, nearly 10% seen once. The chain uses TRBV28 and TRBJ2-7, with 8 bases fitting TRBD1. The sequence derives from a human donor who donated a stem cell graft to a child with SCID. The sequencing used PBMCs from the stem cell graft donor, collected from the stem cell graft. For the CDR3, the DNA is TGTGCCAGCAGGTCCCCGGGACAGGCATACGAGCAGTACTTC. Its translation is CASRSPGQAYEQYF.